The clone carrying this T cell receptor (beta chain) has a handful of counts. Though nominally healthy at sampling, donors likely had unrecorded immune exposures. With 60 Vbeta and 13 Jbeta primers, the PCR was carried out. Some clones are missing from TCRdb's copy, which holds only in-frame ones; the method was immunoSEQ multiplex PCR. The sample yields over 100,000 clones, about 61% seen once. This sample stems from a study of cytomegalovirus exposure and HLA in healthy donors. V gave up 6 bases and J gave up 7 bases, with 7 bases separating them. CDR3 size: 11 residues. CDR1 is MNHEY and CDR2 is SVGAGI in the germline V gene.

This chain connects TRBV6-5 to TRBJ2-1; D not certain. What was sequenced was PBMCs. The sequence came from a woman aged 25 to 39 in good health and CMV-seronegative. This CDR3 is CASRTGNEQFF. In DNA form, the CDR3 reads TGTGCCAGCAGAACGGGTAATGAGCAGTTCTTC.